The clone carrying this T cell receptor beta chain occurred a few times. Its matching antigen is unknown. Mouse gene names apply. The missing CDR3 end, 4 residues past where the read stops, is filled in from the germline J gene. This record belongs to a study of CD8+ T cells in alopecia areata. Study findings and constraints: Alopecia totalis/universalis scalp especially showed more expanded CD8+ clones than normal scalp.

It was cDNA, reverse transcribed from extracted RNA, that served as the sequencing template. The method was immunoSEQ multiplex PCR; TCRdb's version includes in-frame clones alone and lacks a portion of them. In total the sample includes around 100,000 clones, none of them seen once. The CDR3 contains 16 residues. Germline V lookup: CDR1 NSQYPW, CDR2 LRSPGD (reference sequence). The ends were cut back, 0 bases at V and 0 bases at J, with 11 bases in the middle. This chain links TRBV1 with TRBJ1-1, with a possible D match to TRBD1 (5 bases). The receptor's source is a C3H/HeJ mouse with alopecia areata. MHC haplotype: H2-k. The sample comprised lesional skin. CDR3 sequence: CTCSADGRGSNTEVFF. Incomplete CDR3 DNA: TGCACCTGCAGTGCAGATGGAAGGGGATCAAACACA.